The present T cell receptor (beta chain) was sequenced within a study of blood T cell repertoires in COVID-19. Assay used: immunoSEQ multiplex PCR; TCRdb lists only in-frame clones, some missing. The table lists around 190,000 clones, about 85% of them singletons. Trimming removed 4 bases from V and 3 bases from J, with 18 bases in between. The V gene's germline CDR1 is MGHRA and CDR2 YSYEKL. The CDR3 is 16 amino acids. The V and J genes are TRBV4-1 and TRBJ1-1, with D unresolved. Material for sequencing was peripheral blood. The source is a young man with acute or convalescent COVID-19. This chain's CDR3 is CASSPVREGTHTEAFF. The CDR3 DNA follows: TGCGCCAGCAGCCCCGTGCGGGAGGGCACCCACACTGAAGCTTTCTTT.